This paragraph covers one T cell receptor (beta chain) sequence. Its cognate antigen is unknown. Sequencing used immunoSEQ multiplex PCR; TCRdb keeps in-frame clones, though not all of them. The sample records approximately 250,000 clones, over 60% being singletons. The data belong to a study of shared clonotypes between healthy human individuals. Germline V CDR1 and CDR2: MDHEN, SYDVKM. Trimming took off 7 bases at V and 4 bases at J, with 12 bases between the two ends. The CDR3 totals 13 residues. Study-wide findings and caveats: Non-shared clonotypes showed lower generation probabilities than clonotypes common to all four donors.

The V call is TRBV28, the J call TRBJ2-3, with D hard to call. The material sequenced was memory CD4+ T cells sorted from blood. Subset defined: CD45RA-negative fraction. The clonotype was recovered from a man between 25 and 39 years old in good health. CDR3 residues: CASTIYQADTQYF. Written as DNA, the CDR3 is TGTGCCAGCACAATTTACCAGGCAGATACGCAGTATTTT.